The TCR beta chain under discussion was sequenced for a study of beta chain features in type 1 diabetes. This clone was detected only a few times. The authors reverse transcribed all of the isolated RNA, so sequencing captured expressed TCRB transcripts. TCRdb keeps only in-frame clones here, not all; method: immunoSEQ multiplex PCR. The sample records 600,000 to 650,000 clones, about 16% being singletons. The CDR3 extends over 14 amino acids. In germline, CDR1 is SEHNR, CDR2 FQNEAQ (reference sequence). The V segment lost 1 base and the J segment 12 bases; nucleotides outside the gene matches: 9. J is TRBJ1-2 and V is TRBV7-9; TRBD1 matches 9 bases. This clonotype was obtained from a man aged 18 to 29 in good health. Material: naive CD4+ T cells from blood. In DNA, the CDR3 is TGTGCCAGCAGCTTAGACCCCGGGACAGGGAAAGACACCTTC. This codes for CASSLDPGTGKDTF.